What follows describes a single T cell receptor beta chain. Original processing notes: Cell counts per sample came from amplifying reference gene primers. Sequenced by immunoSEQ multiplex PCR; TCRdb stores in-frame clones only, minus some. The V and J calls and clone size are taken from that table; D and trimming were inferred from the DNA. This sample has some 250,000 clones, with approximately 86% found just once. This entry is derived from a study of blood T cell repertoires in COVID-19. The clonotype was recovered from a man in his sixties who had recovered from COVID-19. The source material was peripheral blood.

This chain's CDR3 is CAWSIGGHSPLHF. CDR3 nucleotide sequence: TGTGCCTGGAGTATAGGGGGCCATTCACCCCTCCACTTT. The V gene is TRBV30, the J gene TRBJ1-6, with 7 bases identical to TRBD1. V gave up 2 bases and J gave up 8 bases; unmatched junction bases: 3. Germline loops: CDR1 GTSNPN, CDR2 SVGIG (reference sequence). The CDR3 is made up of 13 amino acids.